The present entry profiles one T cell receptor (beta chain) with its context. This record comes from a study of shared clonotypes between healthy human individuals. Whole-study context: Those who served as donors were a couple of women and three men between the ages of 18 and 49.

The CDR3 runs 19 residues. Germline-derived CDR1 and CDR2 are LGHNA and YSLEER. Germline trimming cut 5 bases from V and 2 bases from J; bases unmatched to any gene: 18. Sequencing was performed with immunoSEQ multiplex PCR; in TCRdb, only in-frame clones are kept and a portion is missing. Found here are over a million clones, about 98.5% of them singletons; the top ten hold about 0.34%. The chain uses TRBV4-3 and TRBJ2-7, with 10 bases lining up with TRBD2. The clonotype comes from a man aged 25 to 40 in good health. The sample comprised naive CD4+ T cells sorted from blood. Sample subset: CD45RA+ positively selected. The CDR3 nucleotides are TGCGCCAGCAGCATCTCCCCGGTTGCCCCTACTAGCGGGACCTACGAGCAGTACTTC. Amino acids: CASSISPVAPTSGTYEQYF.